The present entry profiles one T cell receptor beta chain with its context. Its matching antigen is unknown. Repertoires were generated with immunoSEQ multiplex PCR, while TCRdb's copy carries only in-frame clones and drops some. The table has nearly 2 million clones, roughly 95% seen once; the top ten hold less than 1.5%. As defined, naive CD8 cells were CD45RO-negative and positively selected for CCR7, with terminally differentiated effector memory CD45RA+ cells excluded. Healthy adults negative for HIV, lacking recent acute infections or vaccinations, served as donors. The data belong to a study of shared clonotypes between healthy human individuals. Notes on the study in general: Four donors had approximately 4.6% of their naive CD4 clonotypes in common. Only a few donors were included, so the genetic and exposure-history diversity represented was limited. Sequencing of the sorted subsets was shown by rarefaction to be incomplete despite large depth.

V dropped 4 bases and J dropped 4; count of bases not matched to a gene: 6. Germline V gene sequence: CDR1 MGHRA, CDR2 YSYEKL. This CDR3 region has 14 residues. This receptor was identified in a man aged 18 to 30 in good health. Sequencing was done on a sample of naive CD8+ T cells sorted from blood. V and J are TRBV4-1 and TRBJ1-2; 7 nucleotides match TRBD1. Here the CDR3 reads CASSPYSGGYGYTF. The CDR3 DNA follows: TGCGCCAGCAGCCCTTACTCAGGGGGCTATGGCTACACCTTC.